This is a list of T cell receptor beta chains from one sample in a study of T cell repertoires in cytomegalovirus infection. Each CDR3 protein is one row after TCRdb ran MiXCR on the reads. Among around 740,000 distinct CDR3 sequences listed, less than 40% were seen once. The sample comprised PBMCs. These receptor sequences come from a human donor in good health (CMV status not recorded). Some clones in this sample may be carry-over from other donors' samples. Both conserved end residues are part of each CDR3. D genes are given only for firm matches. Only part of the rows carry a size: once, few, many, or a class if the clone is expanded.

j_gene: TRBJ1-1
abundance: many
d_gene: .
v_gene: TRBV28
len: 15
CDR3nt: TGTGCCAGCAGGGGCCCGCCTAAGGCGAACACTGAAGCTTTCTTT
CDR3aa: CASRGPPKANTEAFF

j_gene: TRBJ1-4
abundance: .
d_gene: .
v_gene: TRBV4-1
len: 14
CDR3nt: TGCGCCAGCTGCCAAGCGGTAGTTCAGGAAAAACTGTTTTTT
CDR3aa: CASCQAVVQEKLFF

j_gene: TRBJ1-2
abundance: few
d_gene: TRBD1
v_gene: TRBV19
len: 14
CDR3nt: TGTGCCAGTAGTCCCCGGGACAGGTGGAGCGGCTACACCTTC
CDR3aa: CASSPRDRWSGYTF

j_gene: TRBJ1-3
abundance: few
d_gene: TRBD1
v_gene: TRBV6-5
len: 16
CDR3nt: TGTGCCAGCAGTTACTCGGACAGGGCCTCTGGAAACACCATATATTTT
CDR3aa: CASSYSDRASGNTIYF

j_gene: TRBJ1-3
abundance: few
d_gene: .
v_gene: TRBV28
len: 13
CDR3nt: TGTGCCAGCAGAAATCAGGCGGGAAACACCATATATTTT
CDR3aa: CASRNQAGNTIYF

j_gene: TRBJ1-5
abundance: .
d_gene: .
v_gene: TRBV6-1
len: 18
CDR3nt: TGTGCCAGCAGTCCGGGACGGCGGGGGGGATCTAGCAATCAGCCCCAGCATTTT
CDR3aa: CASSPGRRGGSSNQPQHF

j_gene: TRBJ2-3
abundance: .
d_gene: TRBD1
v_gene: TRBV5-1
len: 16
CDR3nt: TGCGCCAGCAGCGTGGGACAGGGAGAAAGGACAGATACGCAGTATTTT
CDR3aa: CASSVGQGERTDTQYF

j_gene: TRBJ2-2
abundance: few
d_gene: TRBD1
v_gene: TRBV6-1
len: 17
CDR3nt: TGTGCCAGCAGTCCACCGGGACAGGGGGCTAACACCGGGGAGCTGTTTTTT
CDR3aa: CASSPPGQGANTGELFF

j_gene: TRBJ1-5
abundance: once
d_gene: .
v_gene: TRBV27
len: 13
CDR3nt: TGTGCCAGCAGGCGCCATAGCAATCAGCCCCAGCATTTT
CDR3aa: CASRRHSNQPQHF

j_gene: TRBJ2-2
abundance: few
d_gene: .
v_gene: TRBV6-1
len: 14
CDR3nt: TGTGCCAGCAGACAAACAGGGTCCACCGGGGAGCTGTTTTTT
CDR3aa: CASRQTGSTGELFF

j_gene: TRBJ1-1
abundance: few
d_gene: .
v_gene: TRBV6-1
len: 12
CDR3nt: TGTGCCAGCAGTGTATCTAGCACTGAAGCTTTCTTT
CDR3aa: CASSVSSTEAFF

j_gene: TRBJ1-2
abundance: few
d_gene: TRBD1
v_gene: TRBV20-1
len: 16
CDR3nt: TGCAGTGCTAGAGATAGGACAGGTCAATTGAATCTTGGCTACACCTTC
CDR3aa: CSARDRTGQLNLGYTF

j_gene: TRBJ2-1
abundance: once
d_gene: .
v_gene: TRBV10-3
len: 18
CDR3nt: TGTGCCACCGGGATGAGCGGAAACCCAACCACAGAGGGCAATGAGCAGTTCTTC
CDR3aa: CATGMSGNPTTEGNEQFF

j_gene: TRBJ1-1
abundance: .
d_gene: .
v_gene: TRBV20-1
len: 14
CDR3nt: TGCAGTGCTAGAGATCGGGGGTGGAACACTGAAGCTTTCTTT
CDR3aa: CSARDRGWNTEAFF

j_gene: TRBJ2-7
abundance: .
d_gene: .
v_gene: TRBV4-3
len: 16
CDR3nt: TGCGCCAGCAGCCATAAGGGGGGTGGGAGTAACTACGAGCAGTACTTC
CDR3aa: CASSHKGGGSNYEQYF

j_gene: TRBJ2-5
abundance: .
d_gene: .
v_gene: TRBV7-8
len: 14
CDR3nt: TGTGCCAGCAGCGCCTCGGGGCTCCAAGAGACCCAGTACTTC
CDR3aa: CASSASGLQETQYF

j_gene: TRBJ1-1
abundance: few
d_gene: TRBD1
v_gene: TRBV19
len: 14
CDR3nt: TGTGCCAGTATCCCAGGGGGATGGAACACTGAAGCTTTCTTT
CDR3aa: CASIPGGWNTEAFF

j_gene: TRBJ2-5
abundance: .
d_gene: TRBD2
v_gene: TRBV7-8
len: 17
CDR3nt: TGTGCCAGCAGCTTGGGTGGTTGGGCGGGAGTGGGAGAGACCCAGTACTTC
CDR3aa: CASSLGGWAGVGETQYF

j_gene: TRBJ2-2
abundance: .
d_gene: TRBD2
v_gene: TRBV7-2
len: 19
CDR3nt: TGTGCCAGCAGCTTATTAACCCTAGCGGGAGGGCCTGGAACCGGGGAGATGTTTTTT
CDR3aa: CASSLLTLAGGPGTGEMFF

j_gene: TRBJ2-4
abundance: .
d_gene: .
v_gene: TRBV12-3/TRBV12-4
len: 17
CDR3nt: TGTGCCAGCAGTCCGGGGGCCAGGACCCTAGCCAAAAACATTCAGTACTTC
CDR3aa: CASSPGARTLAKNIQYF

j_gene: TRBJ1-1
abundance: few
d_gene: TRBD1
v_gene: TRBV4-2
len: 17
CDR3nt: TGTGCCAGCAGCCAAGACCCCCCGGACAGGGGGCTGTTTGAAGCTTTCTTT
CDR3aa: CASSQDPPDRGLFEAFF

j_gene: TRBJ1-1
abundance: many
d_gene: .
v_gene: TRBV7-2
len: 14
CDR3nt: TGTGCCAGCAGCGCAAACAGTATGAACACTGAAGCTTTCTTT
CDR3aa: CASSANSMNTEAFF

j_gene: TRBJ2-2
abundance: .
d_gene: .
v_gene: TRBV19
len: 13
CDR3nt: TGTGCCAGTAAATACAGAAGCACCGGGGAGCTGTTTTTT
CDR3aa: CASKYRSTGELFF

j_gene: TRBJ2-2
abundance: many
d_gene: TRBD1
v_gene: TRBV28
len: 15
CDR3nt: TGTGCCAGCAGTCCCCGACAGGGGAAGACCGGGGAGCTGTTTTTT
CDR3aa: CASSPRQGKTGELFF

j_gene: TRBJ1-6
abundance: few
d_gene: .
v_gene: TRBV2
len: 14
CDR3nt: TGTGCCACCTCGACAGGAGTAGGGGTTTCACCCCTCCACTTT
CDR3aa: CATSTGVGVSPLHF

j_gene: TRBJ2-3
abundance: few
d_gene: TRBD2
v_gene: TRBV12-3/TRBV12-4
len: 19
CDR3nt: TGTGCCAGCAGTCCCCAGCCGGGACTAGCGGGAGCCATCACAGATACGCAGTATTTT
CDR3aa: CASSPQPGLAGAITDTQYF

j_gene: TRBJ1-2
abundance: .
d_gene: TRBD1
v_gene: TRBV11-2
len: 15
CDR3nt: TGTGCCAGCAGCTTCCCGGGACAGGGGAGCTATGGCTACACCTTC
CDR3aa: CASSFPGQGSYGYTF

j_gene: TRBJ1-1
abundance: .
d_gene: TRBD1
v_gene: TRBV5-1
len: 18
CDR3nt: TGCGCCAGCAGCTTCACACCGGGACAGCTAACGGGGAACACTGAAGCTTTCTTT
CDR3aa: CASSFTPGQLTGNTEAFF

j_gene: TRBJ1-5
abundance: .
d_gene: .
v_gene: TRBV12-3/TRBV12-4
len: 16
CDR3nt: TGTGCCAGCAGTCAAGTAACAGGGTTGGGGAGGCAGCCCCAGCATTTT
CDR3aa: CASSQVTGLGRQPQHF

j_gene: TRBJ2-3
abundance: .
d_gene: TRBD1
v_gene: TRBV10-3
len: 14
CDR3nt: TGTGCCATCCGGGGCAGGGGGCCCACAGATACGCAGTATTTT
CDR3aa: CAIRGRGPTDTQYF

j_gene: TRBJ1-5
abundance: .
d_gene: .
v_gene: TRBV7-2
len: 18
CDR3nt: TGTGCCAGCAGCTTAGACGGGTATTCTGTTATAAGCAATCAGCCCCAGCCTTTT
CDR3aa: CASSLDGYSVISNQPQPF

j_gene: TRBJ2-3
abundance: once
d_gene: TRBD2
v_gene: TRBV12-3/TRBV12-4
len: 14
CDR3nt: TGTGCCAGCAGTCCAGCGGGAGTGGGAGATACGCAGTATTTT
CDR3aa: CASSPAGVGDTQYF

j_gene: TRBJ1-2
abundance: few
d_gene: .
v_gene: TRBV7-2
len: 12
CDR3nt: TGTGCCAGCAGCTCCCCGGGCTATGGCTACACCTTC
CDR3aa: CASSSPGYGYTF

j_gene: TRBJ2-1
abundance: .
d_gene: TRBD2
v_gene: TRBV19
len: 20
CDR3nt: TGTGCCAGTAGTACCCCCCTACCCGGGACTAGCGGGAGGGCCAACGGGGAGCAGTTCTTC
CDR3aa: CASSTPLPGTSGRANGEQFF

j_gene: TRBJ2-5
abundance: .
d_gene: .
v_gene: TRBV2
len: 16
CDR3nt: TGTGCCAGCAGTCTTTCCACAGGGCTGTCCCAAGAGACCCAGTACTTC
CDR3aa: CASSLSTGLSQETQYF

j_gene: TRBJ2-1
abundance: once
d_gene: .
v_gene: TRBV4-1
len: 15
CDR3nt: TGCGCCAGCAGCCAAGAGGAAAGGCGAGTCAATGAGCAGTTCTTC
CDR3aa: CASSQEERRVNEQFF

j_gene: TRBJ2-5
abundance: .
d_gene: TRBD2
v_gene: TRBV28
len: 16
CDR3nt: TGTGCCAGCAGCACCGGGACTAGCGGGAGTTGGGAGACCCAGTACTTC
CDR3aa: CASSTGTSGSWETQYF

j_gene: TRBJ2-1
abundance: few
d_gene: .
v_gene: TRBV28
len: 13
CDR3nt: TGTGCCAGCACCCCACGCTCCTACAATGAGCAGTTCTTC
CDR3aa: CASTPRSYNEQFF

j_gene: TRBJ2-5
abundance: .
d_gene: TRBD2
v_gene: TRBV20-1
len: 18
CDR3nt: TGCAGTGCTAGAGATCCACCCCGGACTAGCGGGAGGAAAGAGACCCAGTACTTC
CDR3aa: CSARDPPRTSGRKETQYF

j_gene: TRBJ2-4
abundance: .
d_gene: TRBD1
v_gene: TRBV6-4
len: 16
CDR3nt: TGTGCCAGCAAATCCTGGACAGGGGTTTCCAAAAACATTCAGTACTTC
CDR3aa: CASKSWTGVSKNIQYF

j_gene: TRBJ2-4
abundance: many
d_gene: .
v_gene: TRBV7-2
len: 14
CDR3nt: TGTGCCAGCAGCCCCCGCGGAGGGTCGGGCATTCAGTACTTC
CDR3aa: CASSPRGGSGIQYF

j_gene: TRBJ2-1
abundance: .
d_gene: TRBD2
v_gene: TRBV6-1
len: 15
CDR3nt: TGTGCCAGCAGCGGGGGACTAGCGGGAGTATATGAGCAGTTCTTC
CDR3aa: CASSGGLAGVYEQFF

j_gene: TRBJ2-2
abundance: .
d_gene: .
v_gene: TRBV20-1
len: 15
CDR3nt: TGCAGTGCTAGACCCCCTAGACGAAACACCGGGGAGCTGTTTTTT
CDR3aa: CSARPPRRNTGELFF

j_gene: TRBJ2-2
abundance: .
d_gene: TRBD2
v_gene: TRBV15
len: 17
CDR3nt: TGTGCCACCAGCAATCACGGGGGGAGAAGTTCGGCCGGGGAGCTGTTTTTT
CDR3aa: CATSNHGGRSSAGELFF

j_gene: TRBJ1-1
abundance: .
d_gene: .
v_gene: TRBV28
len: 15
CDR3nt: TGTGCCAGCATCTCTCCCGGGGGTATGAACACTGAAGCTTTCTTT
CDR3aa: CASISPGGMNTEAFF

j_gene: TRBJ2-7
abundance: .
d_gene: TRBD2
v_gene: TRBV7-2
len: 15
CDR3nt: TGTGCCAGCAGCTCGGGAGGACTAGCGGGAGGGAGGCAGTACTTC
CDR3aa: CASSSGGLAGGRQYF

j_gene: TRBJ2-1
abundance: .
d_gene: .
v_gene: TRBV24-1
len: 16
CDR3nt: TGTGCCACCAGTGATCTTCCGGGACCTTCGGGCAATGAGCAGTTCTTC
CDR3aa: CATSDLPGPSGNEQFF